This T cell receptor beta chain was profiled in a study of human T cells and chemical hapten exposure. Turning to the study itself: Each week of the roughly 24-week study, patients had diphenylcyclopropenone applied to the scalp. Regarding the study as a whole: Positively correlated with patch test score were the counts of PT1 expanded TCRs.

The library tagged individual cDNA molecules with unique molecular identifiers. TCRdb re-analysed the RACE reads in MiXCR, keeping a single row per CDR3 protein. The sample contains about 80,000 distinct CDR3 sequences, about 15% of which appear only once. This clonotype was seen at least ten times. Its antigen is not known. The sample's time point: pre-sensitization, week 0. Treatment reported: therapeutic diphenylcyclopropenone sensitization with weekly scalp DPC. V shed 4 bases, J shed 0 bases, and the junction held 5 bases outside the gene matches. The CDR3 loop spans 16 amino acids. Germline lookup yields CDR1 SGHVS and CDR2 FNYEAQ.

Sequencing was performed on whole blood, taken in connection with sensitization to the hapten diphenylcyclopropenone (DPC). V usage is TRBV7-6 and J usage is TRBJ2-3, with 9 bases fitting TRBD1. This TCR was sampled from a woman in her fifties or sixties with alopecia areata. Some clones in this sample may be carry-over from other donors' samples. The CDR3 here is CASSSNRGLSTDTQYF. CDR3 bases: TGTGCCAGCAGCTCCAACAGGGGGCTGAGCACAGATACGCAGTATTTT. Full variable domain (rest looked up from reference TRBV7-6 and TRBJ2-3): GAGVSQSPRYKVTKRGQDVALRCDPISGHVSLYWYRQALGQGPEFLTYFNYEAQQDKSGLPNDRFSAERPEGSISTLTIQRTEQRDSAMYRCASSSNRGLSTDTQYFGPGTRLTVL.